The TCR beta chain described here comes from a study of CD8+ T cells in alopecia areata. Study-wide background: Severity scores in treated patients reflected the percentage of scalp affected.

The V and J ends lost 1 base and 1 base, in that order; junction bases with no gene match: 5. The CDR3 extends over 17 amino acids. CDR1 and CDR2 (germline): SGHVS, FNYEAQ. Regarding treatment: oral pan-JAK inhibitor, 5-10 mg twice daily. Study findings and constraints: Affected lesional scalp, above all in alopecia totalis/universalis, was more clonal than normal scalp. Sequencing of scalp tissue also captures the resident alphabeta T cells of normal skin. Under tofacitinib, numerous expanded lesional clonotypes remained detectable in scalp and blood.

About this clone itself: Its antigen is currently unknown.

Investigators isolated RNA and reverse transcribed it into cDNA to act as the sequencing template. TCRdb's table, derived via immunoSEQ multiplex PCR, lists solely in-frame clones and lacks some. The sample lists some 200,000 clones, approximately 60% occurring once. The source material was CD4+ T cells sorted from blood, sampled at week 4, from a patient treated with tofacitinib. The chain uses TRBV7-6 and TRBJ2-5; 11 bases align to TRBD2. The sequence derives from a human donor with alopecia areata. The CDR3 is CASSLGVAGGPQETQYF. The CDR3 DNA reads TGTGCCAGCAGCTTAGGAGTAGCGGGGGGGCCCCAAGAGACCCAGTACTTC.